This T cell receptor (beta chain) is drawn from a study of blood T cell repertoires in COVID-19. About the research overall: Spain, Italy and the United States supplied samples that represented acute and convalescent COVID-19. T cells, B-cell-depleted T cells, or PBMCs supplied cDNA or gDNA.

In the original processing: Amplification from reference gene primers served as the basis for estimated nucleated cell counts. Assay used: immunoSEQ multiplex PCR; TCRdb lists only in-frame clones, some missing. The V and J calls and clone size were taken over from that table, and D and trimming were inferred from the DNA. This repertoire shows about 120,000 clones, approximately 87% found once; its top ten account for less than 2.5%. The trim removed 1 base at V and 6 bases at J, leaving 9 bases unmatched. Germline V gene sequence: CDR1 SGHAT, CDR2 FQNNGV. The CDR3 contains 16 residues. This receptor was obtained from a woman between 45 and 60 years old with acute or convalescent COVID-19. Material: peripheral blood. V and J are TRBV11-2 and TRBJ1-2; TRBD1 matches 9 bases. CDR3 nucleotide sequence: TGTGCCAGCAGCTTAGGATCGGGACAGGGCTACGATGGCTACACCTTC. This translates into CASSLGSGQGYDGYTF.